This is a list of T cell receptor beta chains from one sample in a study of CD8 T cells in ankylosing spondylitis. TCRdb reprocessed the 5' RACE reads via MiXCR and lists one record per CDR3 protein. The sample has about 130,000 distinct CDR3 sequences, approximately 7.3% seen once. Sequencing was done on a sample of blood, either unsorted or a sorted T cell fraction (not recorded which). These receptors came from a female donor with ankylosing spondylitis or in good health (not recorded which). Both conserved end residues are part of each CDR3. The D gene is left open where the match is weak.

>TRBJ1-6|TRBV7-9|TRBD1|17
CASSFSRPGTGNSPLHF
>TRBJ1-2|TRBV14|NA|13
CASSQGGDYGYTF
>TRBJ2-4|TRBV20-1|TRBD1|15
CSAPPGQGSENIQYF
>TRBJ2-3|TRBV3-1|NA|16
CASSQEAGALISTQYF
>TRBJ2-7|TRBV7-2|NA|16
CASSPSGYRSSYEQYF
>TRBJ1-1|TRBV19|NA|14
CASSIGGARSEAFF
>TRBJ2-5|TRBV5-1|NA|13
CASSKRLEETQYF
>TRBJ2-5|TRBV5-1|TRBD1|15
CASNIFGGQRETQYF
>TRBJ2-1|TRBV5-6|TRBD1|15
CASSWDSWLSHEQFF
>TRBJ2-5|TRBV20-1|TRBD1|13
CSATDRGQETQYF
>TRBJ2-5|TRBV20-1|TRBD1|13
CSLPHTGEETQYF
>TRBJ1-1|TRBV27|NA|14
CASSPTWAYTEAFF
>TRBJ2-3|TRBV5-1|TRBD2|15
CASSGLAGASDTQYF
>TRBJ1-2|TRBV4-1|NA|13
CASSQTATYGYTF
>TRBJ1-3|TRBV20-1|NA|13
CSASVRSGNTIYF
>TRBJ1-5|TRBV6-1|NA|16
CASSPTGGLGLQPQHF
>TRBJ1-2|TRBV3-1|TRBD1|13
CASSHMRQGGYTF
>TRBJ2-5|TRBV20-1|TRBD1|13
CSAIGTVQETQYF
>TRBJ2-3|TRBV20-1|NA|15
CSAMSQKPSTDTQYF
>TRBJ2-1|TRBV7-9|NA|15
CASSIRGAGNNEQFF
>TRBJ1-2|TRBV5-1|TRBD1|16
CASSPGQAPSVIVHTF
>TRBJ2-1|TRBV9|TRBD1|14
CASAQGADYNEQFF
>TRBJ2-1|TRBV5-1|TRBD2|17
CASSPGTSGGLFNEQFF
>TRBJ1-1|TRBV12-3/TRBV12-4|TRBD1|14
CASSQGARGTEAFF
>TRBJ2-7|TRBV4-2|NA|15
CASSQDRTRSYEQYF
>TRBJ2-1|TRBV10-3|TRBD1|17
CAIRAQGARSSYNEQFF
>TRBJ1-1|TRBV12-3/TRBV12-4|NA|14
CASSLGPMVTEAFF
>TRBJ1-2|TRBV20-1|NA|13
CSASGHSPYGYTF
>TRBJ1-1|TRBV7-8|NA|16
CASSLARTRLNTEAFF
>TRBJ2-3|TRBV5-1|NA|13
CASSPGTPDTQYF
>TRBJ1-2|TRBV6-2/TRBV6-3|TRBD1|15
CASSPPLDRGHGYTF
>TRBJ2-7|TRBV7-2|NA|15
CASSIAPGRIYEQYF
>TRBJ1-2|TRBV29-1|NA|12
CSVERGARGYTF
>TRBJ2-1|TRBV5-1|NA|12
CASSLGVGEQFF
>TRBJ2-7|TRBV19|NA|15
CASSIQGTRTYEQYF
>TRBJ2-6|TRBV15|NA|13
CATSRDGTGFSTF
>TRBJ2-5|TRBV2|NA|13
CASSPPLGETQYF
>TRBJ1-6|TRBV6-1|NA|16
CASTYLPSSYNSPLHF
>TRBJ2-3|TRBV5-1|NA|15
CASSSLTEATDTQYF
>TRBJ2-7|TRBV4-1|NA|13
CASSQDMINEQYF
>TRBJ2-7|TRBV30|TRBD1|15
CACFGGLGQGNEQYF
>TRBJ2-3|TRBV24-1|NA|15
CATSDLRGDGNTQYF
>TRBJ1-1|TRBV3-1|TRBD1|14
CASRIQGLGTEAFF
>TRBJ2-1|TRBV12-3/TRBV12-4|TRBD2|16
CASSSRLAVTRNEQFF
>TRBJ1-1|TRBV18|NA|13
CASSPPINTEAFF
>TRBJ1-1|TRBV20-1|NA|13
CSATRPRSTEAFF
>TRBJ1-6|TRBV5-1|TRBD1|15
CASSPGGTYNSPLHF
>TRBJ2-1|TRBV5-1|NA|13
CVSSTAGADEQFF
>TRBJ1-2|TRBV7-9|NA|15
CASSLVATVNTGYTF